This TCR beta chain was sequenced for a study of blood T cell repertoires in COVID-19. Study-level information: Sites across the United States, Italy and Spain contributed samples from acute and convalescent COVID-19.

This clone has just one count. CDR1 SQVTM and CDR2 ANQGSEA come from the germline V gene. Trimming cost V 7 bases and J 6 bases, with 14 bases left between them. CDR3 length: 12 amino acids. Sequenced by immunoSEQ multiplex PCR; TCRdb stores in-frame clones only, minus some. The top ten clones hold around 2.7% of a sample with about 160,000 clones, over 70% of them seen once. The chain joins TRBV29-1 to TRBJ2-3; maybe TRBD1 (6 bases). The receptor was derived from a man between 65 and 80 years old with acute or convalescent COVID-19. The sequenced material came from peripheral blood. CDR3 region: CSAGTPGDTQYF. In DNA, the CDR3 is TGCAGCGCCGGGACACCTGGGGATACGCAGTATTTT.